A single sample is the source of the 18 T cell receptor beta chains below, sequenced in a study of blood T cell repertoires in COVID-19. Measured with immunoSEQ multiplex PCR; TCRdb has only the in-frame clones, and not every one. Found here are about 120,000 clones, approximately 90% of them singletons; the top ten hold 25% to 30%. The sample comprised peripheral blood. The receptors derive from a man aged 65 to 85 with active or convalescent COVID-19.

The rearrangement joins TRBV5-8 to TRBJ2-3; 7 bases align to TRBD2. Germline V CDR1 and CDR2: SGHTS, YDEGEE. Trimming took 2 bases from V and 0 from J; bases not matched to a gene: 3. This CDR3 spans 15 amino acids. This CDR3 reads CASSFGTTSTDTQYF. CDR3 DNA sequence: TGTGCCAGCAGCTTCGGGACTACTAGCACAGATACGCAGTATTTT.

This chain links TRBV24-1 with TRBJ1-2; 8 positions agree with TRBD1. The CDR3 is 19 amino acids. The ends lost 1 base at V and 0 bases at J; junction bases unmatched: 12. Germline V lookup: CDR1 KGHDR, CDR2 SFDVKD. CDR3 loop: CATSDLKAKGQDTNYGYTF. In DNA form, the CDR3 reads TGTGCCACCAGTGATTTAAAGGCTAAGGGACAGGATACTAACTATGGCTACACCTTC.

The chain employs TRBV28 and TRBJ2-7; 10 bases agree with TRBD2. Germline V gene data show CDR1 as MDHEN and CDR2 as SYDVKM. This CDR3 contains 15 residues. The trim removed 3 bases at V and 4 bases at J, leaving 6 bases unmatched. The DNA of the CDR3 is TGTGCCAGCAGTTTGCTAGCGGGAGTGTCGTACGAGCAGTACTTC. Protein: CASSLLAGVSYEQYF.

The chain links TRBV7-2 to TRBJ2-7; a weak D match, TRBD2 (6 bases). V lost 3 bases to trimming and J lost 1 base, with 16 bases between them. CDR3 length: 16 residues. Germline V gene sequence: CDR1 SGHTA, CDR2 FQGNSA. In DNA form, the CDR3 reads TGTGCCAGCAGCTTGTCCACTAGCCGACCTTCCTACGAGCAGTACTTC. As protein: CASSLSTSRPSYEQYF.

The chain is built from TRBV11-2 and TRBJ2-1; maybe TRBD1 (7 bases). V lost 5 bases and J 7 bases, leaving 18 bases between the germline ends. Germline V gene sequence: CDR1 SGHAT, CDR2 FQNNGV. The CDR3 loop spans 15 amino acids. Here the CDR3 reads CASSTRSGGLNEQFF. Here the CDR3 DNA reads TGTGCCAGCAGCACGAGATCAGGGGGGCTGAATGAGCAGTTCTTC.

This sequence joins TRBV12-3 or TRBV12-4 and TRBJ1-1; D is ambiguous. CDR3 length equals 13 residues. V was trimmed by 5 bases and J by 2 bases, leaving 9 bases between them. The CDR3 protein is CASSHRENTEAFF. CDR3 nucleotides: TGTGCCAGCAGTCACCGGGAAAACACTGAAGCTTTCTTT.

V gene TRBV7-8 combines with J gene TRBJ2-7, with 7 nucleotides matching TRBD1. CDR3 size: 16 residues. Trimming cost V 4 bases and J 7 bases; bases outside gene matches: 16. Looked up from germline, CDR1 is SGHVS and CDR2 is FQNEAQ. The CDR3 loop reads CASSSRYLGQAREQYF. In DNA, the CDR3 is TGTGCCAGCAGCTCGCGGTACTTAGGACAGGCCCGGGAGCAGTACTTC. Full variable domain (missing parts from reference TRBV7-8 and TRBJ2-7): GAGVSQSPRYKVAKRGQDVALRCDPISGHVSLFWYQQALGQGPEFLTYFQNEAQLDKSGLPSDRFFAERPEGSVSTLKIQRTQQEDSAVYLCASSSRYLGQAREQYFGPGTRLTVT.

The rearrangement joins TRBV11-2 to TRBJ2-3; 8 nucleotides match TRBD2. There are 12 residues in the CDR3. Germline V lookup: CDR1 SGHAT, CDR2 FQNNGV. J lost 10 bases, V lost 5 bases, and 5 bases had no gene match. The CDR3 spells CASSPSGRAQYF. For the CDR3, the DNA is TGTGCCAGCAGCCCTAGCGGGCGAGCGCAGTATTTT.

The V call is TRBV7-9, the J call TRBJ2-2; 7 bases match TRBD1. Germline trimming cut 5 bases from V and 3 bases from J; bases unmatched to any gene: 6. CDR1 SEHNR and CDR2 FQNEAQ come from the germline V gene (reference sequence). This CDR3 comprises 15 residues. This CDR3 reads CASSGQDFYTGELFF. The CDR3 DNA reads TGTGCCAGCAGCGGACAGGATTTCTACACCGGGGAGCTGTTTTTT.

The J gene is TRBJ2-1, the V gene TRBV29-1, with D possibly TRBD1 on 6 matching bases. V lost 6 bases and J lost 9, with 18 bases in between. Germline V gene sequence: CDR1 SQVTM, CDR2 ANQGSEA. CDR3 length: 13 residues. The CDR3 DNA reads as TGCAGCGTCGCTACAGGACAGACTGCTGAGCAGTTCTTC. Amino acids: CSVATGQTAEQFF.

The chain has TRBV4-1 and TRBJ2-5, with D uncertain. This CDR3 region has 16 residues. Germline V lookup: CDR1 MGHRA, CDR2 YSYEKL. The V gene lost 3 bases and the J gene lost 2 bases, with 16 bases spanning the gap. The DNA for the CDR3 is TGCGCCAGCAGCCACCCTCCCACGCAGGTACAAGAGACCCAGTACTTC. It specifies CASSHPPTQVQETQYF.

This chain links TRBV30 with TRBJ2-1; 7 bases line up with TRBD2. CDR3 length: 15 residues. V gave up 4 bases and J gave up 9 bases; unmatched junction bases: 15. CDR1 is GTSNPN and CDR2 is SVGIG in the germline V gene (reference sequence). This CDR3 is CAWTHLEGGPGEQFF. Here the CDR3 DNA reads TGTGCCTGGACCCATTTGGAGGGAGGGCCGGGTGAGCAGTTCTTC.

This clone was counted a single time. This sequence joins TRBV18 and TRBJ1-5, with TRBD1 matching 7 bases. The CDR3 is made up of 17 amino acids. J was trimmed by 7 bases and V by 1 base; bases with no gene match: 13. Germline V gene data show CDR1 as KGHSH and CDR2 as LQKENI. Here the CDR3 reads CASSPQSLTGNHQPQHF. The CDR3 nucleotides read TGTGCCAGCTCACCACAATCACTGACAGGGAACCACCAGCCCCAGCATTTT.

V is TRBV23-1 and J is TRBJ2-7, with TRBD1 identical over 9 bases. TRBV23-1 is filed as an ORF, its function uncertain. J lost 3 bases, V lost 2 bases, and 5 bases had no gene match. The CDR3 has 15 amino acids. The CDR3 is CASSQRDREHYEQYF. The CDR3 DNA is TGCGCCAGCAGTCAACGGGACAGGGAACACTACGAGCAGTACTTC.

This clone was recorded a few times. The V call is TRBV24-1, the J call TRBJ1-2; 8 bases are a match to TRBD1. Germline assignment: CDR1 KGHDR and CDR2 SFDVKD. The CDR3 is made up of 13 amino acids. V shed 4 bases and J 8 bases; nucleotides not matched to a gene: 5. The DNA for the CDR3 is TGTGCCACCAGTGACCCAGGGGGCTTGGGCTACACCTTC. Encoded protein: CATSDPGGLGYTF.

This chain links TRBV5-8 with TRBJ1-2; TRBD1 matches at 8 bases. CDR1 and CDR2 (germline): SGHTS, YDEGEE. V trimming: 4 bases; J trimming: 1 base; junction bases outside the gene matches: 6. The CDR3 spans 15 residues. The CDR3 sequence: CASSKGQVDNYGYTF. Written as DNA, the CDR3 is TGTGCCAGCAGCAAGGGACAGGTCGATAACTATGGCTACACCTTC.

The CDR3 region has the DNA TGTGCCAGTTGGAAGGGGCACACGAACACCGGGGAGCTGTTTTTT. Residues: CASWKGHTNTGELFF. V is TRBV19 and J is TRBJ2-2; tentatively, D is TRBD1 (5 bases). Trimming removed 8 bases at V and 0 bases at J, with 13 bases between. This CDR3 is built from 15 residues. Germline assignment: CDR1 LNHDA and CDR2 SQIVND (reference sequence).

CDR3 sequence: CASSQQGAANEKLFF. The CDR3 coding sequence is TGTGCCAGCAGCCAACAGGGCGCGGCTAATGAAAAACTGTTTTTT. The V gene is TRBV6-2 or TRBV6-3, the J gene TRBJ1-4; maybe TRBD1 (6 bases). Trimming pared 6 bases from V and 3 bases from J, leaving 14 bases between. The germline CDR1 and CDR2 sequences are MNHEY and SVGEGT. The CDR3 spans 15 residues.